This T cell receptor beta chain was captured in a study of Graves' ophthalmopathy and Graves' hyperthyroidism. This clonotype was recorded at least ten times. The CDR3 covers 17 residues. V was pared by 1 base and J by 4 bases, with 14 bases between. Germline loops: CDR1 LNHNV, CDR2 YYDKDF (reference sequence). RNA transcripts were the source from which TCR beta CDR3 regions were amplified. First-round RT-PCR used HTBI primers; second-round multiplex PCR followed. MiXCR, run by TCRdb on the multiplex PCR reads, gives a single entry per CDR3 protein. The top ten clones hold less than 4.5% of a sample with a few hundred thousand distinct CDR3 sequences, just under 40% of them seen once.

This receptor was taken from an adult man with Graves' hyperthyroidism. The chain combines TRBV15 with TRBJ2-6; no reliable D call. Sequenced sample: peripheral blood or thyroid tissue (not recorded which). The CDR3 here is CATSRGGSLAGANVLTF. CDR3 nucleotides: TGTGCCACCAGCAGAGGTGGGTCATTGGCAGGGGCCAACGTCCTGACTTTC.